This T cell receptor (beta chain) came from a study of early T cells in non-severe SARS-CoV-2 infection. The V and J ends lost 7 bases and 6 bases, in that order; junction bases with no gene match: 12. The CDR3 is made up of 15 amino acids. Germline V gene lookup returns CDR1 MDHEN and CDR2 SYDVKM. TCRdb reprocessed the 5' RACE reads with MiXCR, giving one entry per CDR3 protein. The table includes tens of thousands of distinct CDR3 sequences, 15% detected once. Source material: whole blood. The V call is TRBV28, the J call TRBJ2-1, with TRBD2 matching 7 bases. This receptor was taken from an adult who was a healthcare worker with PCR-confirmed SARS-CoV-2 infection or an uninfected control (not recorded which). CDR3 nucleotide sequence: TGTGCCAGCAAGGAAGGCGGGAGAGGCTTCAATGAGCAGTTCTTC. As protein: CASKEGGRGFNEQFF.